This TCR beta chain was identified in a study of T cell changes during pregnancy in multiple sclerosis. The table came from immunoSEQ multiplex PCR; TCRdb's copy has only in-frame clones and leaves some out. The sample includes 90,000 to 120,000 clones, about nine tenths of them seen just once. The CDR3 has 13 residues. V lost 4 bases, J lost 3 bases, and 10 bases lay in between. CDR1 is LNHDA, CDR2 SQIVND, per germline (reference sequence). The chain carries TRBV19 and TRBJ2-7; possible D gene TRBD2, 6 bases. The sequenced sample was peripheral blood, obtained in the third trimester of pregnancy. The source of this sequence is a female donor in good health, enrolled as a control in a pregnancy study. The CDR3 protein is CASSNPGGYEQYF. The CDR3 region has the DNA TGTGCCAGTAGTAACCCCGGGGGCTACGAGCAGTACTTC.